The next 2 T cell receptor beta chains were all read from a single sample in a study of T cell responses to AZD1222 COVID-19 vaccine. TCRdb's table, derived via immunoSEQ multiplex PCR, lists solely in-frame clones and lacks some. The sample gives over 75,000 clones, 75% to 90% of which show up once; roughly 29% is in the top ten. The sample was peripheral blood, taken on day 0 of AZD1222 vaccination. These receptors all stem from an adult in good health.

V is TRBV2 and J is TRBJ1-2; no firm D call. Germline V gene lookup returns CDR1 SNHLY and CDR2 FYNNEI. V lost 5 bases and J 0 bases, leaving 19 bases between the germline ends. This CDR3 is 17 amino acids long. The CDR3 region is CASSPSLPEPTNYGYTF. The CDR3 DNA follows: TGTGCCAGCAGTCCCTCCCTCCCAGAACCCACTAACTATGGCTACACCTTC.

The chain is built from TRBV5-1 and TRBJ2-1, with D possibly called TRBD1 or TRBD2 (6 bases each). V was trimmed by 3 bases and J by 4 bases, leaving 11 bases between them. Germline V lookup: CDR1 SGHRS, CDR2 YFSETQ. The CDR3 is 14 amino acids. The CDR3 sequence: CASSSGADYNEQFF. CDR3 sequence (DNA): TGCGCCAGCAGCTCGGGGGCGGATTACAATGAGCAGTTCTTC.